What follows describes a single TCR beta chain. No antigen is known for it. The data derive from a study of multiple sclerosis patients with progressive multifocal leukoencephalopathy. Using immunoSEQ multiplex PCR, the repertoire was profiled, and TCRdb retains in-frame clones only, with some absent. In the table there are some 30,000 clones, 75% to 90% of which are singletons. Study conclusions and caveats: Expanded clones at PML onset predated and persisted through natalizumab therapy.

V shed 2 bases and J shed 4 bases, with 12 bases lying between them. This CDR3 region has 15 residues. The germline CDR1 and CDR2 sequences are MGHDK and SYGVNS. Time point defined: time of PML onset. The rearrangement joins TRBV25-1 to TRBJ2-1, with D possibly being TRBD2 (5 bases). Sequenced material: PBMCs, taken from a patient treated with natalizumab. This clonotype originated in a woman in her twenties or thirties with progressive multifocal leukoencephalopathy. CDR3 nucleotide sequence: TGTGCCAGCAGTGAACCTAGGGAGACGTACAATGAGCAGTTCTTC. Translated, it gives CASSEPRETYNEQFF.